Given below is one TCR beta chain in context. These data come from a study of glioma-infiltrating T cells after dendritic cell vaccination. Sequencing was performed with immunoSEQ multiplex PCR; in TCRdb, only in-frame clones are kept and a portion is missing. Of 80,000 to 95,000 clones detected, more than 70% appear once; the ten largest clones hold around 3.2%. The TCR was taken from a human donor with glioblastoma. Material: blood, obtained before dendritic cell vaccination.

The CDR3 sequence: CASSWGGSPLHF. As DNA, the CDR3 is TGCGCCAGCAGCTGGGGGGGTTCACCCCTCCACTTT. V is TRBV5-1 and J is TRBJ1-6; possible D gene TRBD1, 5 bases. The V end was cut by 3 bases, the J end by 9 bases, with 7 bases between. Germline lookup yields CDR1 SGHRS and CDR2 YFSETQ. CDR3 size: 12 residues.